The clone carrying this T cell receptor (beta chain) was detected a few times. The data derive from a study of blood T cell repertoires in COVID-19. Study at large: Samples came from the United States, Italy and Spain, spanning acute and convalescent COVID-19. Sample material is recorded as cDNA or gDNA derived from T cells, B-cell-depleted T cells, or PBMCs.

Under the authors' procedure: Estimation of nucleated cell counts was performed using reference gene primer amplification. Method: immunoSEQ multiplex PCR; TCRdb's copy keeps in-frame clones and lacks some. The V and J calls and clone size are taken from that table; D and trimming were inferred from the DNA. The sample has about 59,000 clones, around 79% seen once; the top ten hold roughly 18%. CDR3 size: 16 residues. The germline V gene encodes CDR1 SGHAT and CDR2 FQNNGV. With V trimmed by 5 bases and J by 7 bases, 8 bases remained unmatched. This TCR came from a woman in her forties or fifties with active or convalescent COVID-19. The chain uses TRBV11-2 and TRBJ2-1, with 13 nucleotides matching TRBD2. Material: peripheral blood. The chain's CDR3 is CASSPRTSGRSNEQFF. CDR3 in DNA: TGTGCCAGCAGCCCCCGGACTAGCGGGAGAAGTAATGAGCAGTTCTTC. The entire variable domain, with the rest obtained from reference TRBV11-2 and TRBJ2-1, is as follows: EAGVAQSPRYKIIEKRQSVAFWCNPISGHATLYWYQQILGQGPKLLIQFQNNGVVDDSQLPKDRFSAERLKGVDSTLKIQPAKLEDSAVYLCASSPRTSGRSNEQFFGPGTRLTVL.